This T cell receptor (beta chain) was identified during a study of cytomegalovirus exposure and HLA in healthy donors. CDR3 length equals 16 residues. Unmatched junction bases numbered 8, after V lost 3 bases and J lost 4 bases. Germline loops: CDR1 MRHNA, CDR2 SNTAGT. The PCR made use of 60 Vbeta and 13 Jbeta primers. Here immunoSEQ multiplex PCR was the method, and the copy in TCRdb shows in-frame clones only, minus some. The sample carries roughly 160,000 clones, about 68% recorded once. Sequencing was done on a sample of PBMCs. This sequence joins TRBV6-4 and TRBJ2-2; the match to TRBD1 covers 7 bases. The receptor comes from a female donor in good health and CMV-seronegative. CDR3 sequence reads: CASSEQGLEGTGELFF. For the CDR3, the DNA is TGTGCCAGCAGTGAACAGGGGTTAGAGGGCACCGGGGAGCTGTTTTTT.